Listed below are T cell receptor beta chains from one sample, sequenced in a study of CD4 and CD8 cells across lung adenocarcinoma regions. TCRdb recomputed calls from the PCR reads with MiXCR, one row per CDR3 protein. The table shows tens of thousands of distinct CDR3 sequences, with over 40% occurring only once. Input material: CD4+ T cells from the center of a lung tumor. These TCRs come from a male donor with lung adenocarcinoma. The CD4 and CD8 labels of this study may be unreliable. The CDR3 runs from the conserved cysteine through the conserved F or W. D genes are given only for firm matches. The size field is filled for only some rows; it gives once, few, many or a size class.

d_call j_call clone_size cdr3_length v_call cdr3_aa cdr3_nt
NA TRBJ2-1 NA 12 TRBV10-1 CASRSGLDEQFF TGCGCCAGCAGATCGGGACTCGATGAGCAGTTCTTC
TRBD1 TRBJ1-6 NA 14 TRBV14 CASSQGTANSPLHF TGTGCCAGCAGCCAGGGGACAGCAAATTCACCCCTCCACTTT
NA TRBJ2-3 NA 13 TRBV6-5 CASSYSQGLEQYF TGTGCCAGCAGTTACTCCCAGGGGCTTGAGCAGTATTTT
NA TRBJ2-3 NA 14 TRBV10-3 CAITLTGNTEAQYF TGTGCCATCACTCTCACAGGGAACACAGAGGCGCAGTATTTT
NA TRBJ2-4 few 15 TRBV4-1 CASSQDEGTKNTQYF TGCGCCAGCAGCCAAGATGAGGGGACCAAAAACACCCAGTACTTC
NA TRBJ2-3 medium-sized 14 TRBV6-5 CASSFQESTDTQYF TGTGCCAGCAGTTTCCAGGAATCCACAGATACGCAGTATTTT
TRBD2 TRBJ2-1 many 14 TRBV7-2 CASSLVASGGEQFF TGTGCCAGCAGCTTAGTTGCTAGCGGCGGTGAGCAGTTCTTC
NA TRBJ2-2 many 19 TRBV7-9 CASSLAVGRQAANTGELFF TGTGCCAGCAGCTTAGCGGTCGGGAGACAGGCTGCGAACACCGGGGAGCTGTTTTTT
TRBD2 TRBJ2-4 NA 15 TRBV5-1 CASSLVAGTKDIQYF TGCGCCAGCAGCTTAGTGGCAGGGACTAAGGACATTCAGTACTTC
NA TRBJ2-3 few 15 TRBV9 CASSVAGTSTDTQYF TGTGCCAGCAGCGTAGCGGGAACAAGCACAGATACGCAGTATTTT
NA TRBJ2-7 medium-sized 13 TRBV6-1 CASSEIRKDEQYF TGTGCCAGCAGTGAAATTCGGAAGGACGAGCAGTACTTC
NA TRBJ2-5 few 14 TRBV6-1 CASSGPRAEETQYF TGTGCCAGCAGTGGGCCGAGGGCCGAAGAGACCCAGTACTTC
NA TRBJ1-2 few 11 TRBV7-8 CASRQGGGYTF TGTGCCAGCAGGCAGGGTGGTGGCTACACCTTC
NA TRBJ2-3 once 15 TRBV27 CASRTGLQSKDTQYF TGTGCCAGCAGGACGGGGCTGCAATCCAAAGATACGCAGTATTTT
NA TRBJ1-1 many 13 TRBV28 CASSPRTVSEAFF TGTGCCAGCAGCCCCAGGACAGTATCCGAAGCTTTCTTT
NA TRBJ1-4 NA 14 TRBV4-1 CASSQAHSGEKLFF TGCGCCAGCAGCCAAGCTCACAGTGGCGAAAAACTGTTTTTT
NA TRBJ2-7 NA 14 TRBV6-1 CASSDAAYLYEQYF TGTGCCAGCAGTGACGCAGCTTATCTCTACGAGCAGTACTTC
NA TRBJ2-3 NA 16 TRBV6-1 CASRPKSGSSKDTQYF TGTGCCAGCAGGCCCAAGAGCGGGTCTAGCAAAGATACCCAGTATTTT
NA TRBJ2-2 many 13 TRBV10-1 CASGTSNTGELFF TGCGCCAGCGGGACGTCGAACACCGGGGAGCTGTTTTTT
TRBD2 TRBJ2-2 NA 19 TRBV18 CASSPPNGRLAGDAGELFF TGTGCCAGCTCACCACCAAACGGTCGGCTAGCGGGAGACGCGGGGGAGCTGTTTTTT
NA TRBJ2-1 once 15 TRBV6-1 CASQPQAGGRDEQFF TGTGCCAGCCAGCCGCAGGCTGGGGGCAGGGATGAGCAGTTCTTT
NA TRBJ1-1 few 14 TRBV4-1 CAFASLGKNTEAFF TGCGCCTTTGCTTCTCTAGGTAAGAACACTGAAGCTTTCTTT
TRBD2 TRBJ2-5 NA 20 TRBV7-6 CASSLTGGSGRPTPYNEQYF TGTGCCAGCTCACTAACCGGGGGTAGCGGGAGGCCCACCCCCTACAATGAGCAGTACTTC
TRBD2 TRBJ2-1 many 14 TRBV11-3 CASSLAGGLDEQFF TGTGCCAGCAGCTTAGCGGGAGGGCTAGATGAGCAGTTCTTC
TRBD1 TRBJ2-4 NA 19 TRBV6-1 CASSKTQSGTGLHLDIQYF TGTGCCAGCAGCAAGACACAATCCGGGACAGGTTTACACCTAGACATTCAGTACTTC
TRBD2 TRBJ2-1 large 16 TRBV6-5 CASSRKSGSSYNEQFF TGTGCCAGCAGCCGGAAAAGCGGGAGCTCCTACAATGAGCAGTTCTTC
NA TRBJ2-3 NA 15 TRBV6-1 CARGLQAVSTGAQYF TGTGCCCGGGGCCTCCAGGCCGTGAGCACCGGTGCGCAGTATTTT
TRBD2 TRBJ2-1 NA 14 TRBV6-5 CASSSSGRALGQFF TGTGCCAGCAGTTCGAGCGGGAGGGCCCTAGGGCAGTTCTTC
NA TRBJ2-7 many 15 TRBV4-1 CASSQDEGGTYEQYF TGCGCCAGCAGCCAAGATGAGGGCGGGACCTACGAGCAGTACTTC
NA TRBJ2-1 once 15 TRBV7-2 CASSPRVRWGDEQFF TGTGCCAGCAGCCCCAGGGTCCGATGGGGAGATGAGCAGTTCTTC
NA TRBJ2-3 NA 17 TRBV27 CASSPGRGGSGPDTQYF TGTGCCAGCAGTCCGGGCCGAGGGGGTTCTGGCCCAGATACGCAGTATTTC
TRBD1 TRBJ2-7 many 13 TRBV12-3/TRBV12-4 CASSLGQLYEQYF TGTGCCAGCAGTTTGGGACAGTTATACGAGCAGTACTTC
NA TRBJ2-5 NA 14 TRBV7-8 CASSLDGTQETQYF TGTGCCAGCAGCTTAGATGGGACACAAGAGACCCAGTACTTC
NA TRBJ2-7 NA 13 TRBV11-2 CASSFRTSYEQYF TGTGCCAGCAGCTTCAGAACATCCTACGAGCAGTACTTC
TRBD2 TRBJ2-3 NA 12 TRBV4-1 CASSRETSAQYF TGCGCCAGCAGCCGCGAGACTAGCGCGCAGTATTTT
NA TRBJ2-3 NA 18 TRBV7-6 CASSLAGWGSRDPDTQYF TGTGCCAGCAGCTTAGCGGGGTGGGGGAGCCGTGATCCAGATACCCAGTATTTC
NA TRBJ2-5 NA 17 TRBV27 CASSAGRGGSGQETQYF TGTGCCAGCAGTGCGGGCCGAGGGGGTTCTGGGCAAGAGACCCAGTACTTT
NA TRBJ2-3 NA 18 TRBV6-1 CASSEWGLQAGTTDAQYF TGTGCCAGCAGTGAATGGGGACTCCAGGCTGGGACAACAGATGCGCAGTATTTT
NA TRBJ2-3 NA 15 TRBV6-1 CARGLQSVGTDAQFF TGTGCCAGGGGCCTCCAGTCCGTGGGCACCGATGCGCAGTTTTTT
NA TRBJ2-1 once 13 TRBV6-1 CAQGDATSGEQFF TGTGCCCAGGGTGATGCGACCAGCGGTGAGCAGTTTTTC
NA TRBJ1-2 few 13 TRBV5-4 CASSRTIRDGYTF TGTGCCAGCAGCCGTACGATAAGGGATGGCTACACCTTC
NA TRBJ2-7 few 11 TRBV10-1 CASSRGYEQYF TGCGCCAGCAGCAGGGGCTACGAGCAGTACTTC
NA TRBJ2-4 NA 13 TRBV9 CASSVGVENIQYF TGTGCCAGCAGCGTAGGGGTCGAAAACATTCAGTACTTC
NA TRBJ2-6 NA 15 TRBV27 CASSFGHSGSNVLNF TGTGCCAGCAGTTTCGGACACTCTGGCTCCAACGTGCTGAATTTC
TRBD2 TRBJ2-7 NA 15 TRBV6-1 CASKIAGRPLYEQYF TGTGCCAGCAAGATAGCGGGACGCCCCTTATACGAGCAGTACTTC
NA TRBJ1-2 many 15 TRBV6-4 CASSEIRKGTYGYTF TGTGCCAGCAGTGAAATCAGGAAGGGGACTTATGGCTACACCTTC
TRBD1 TRBJ1-4 NA 17 TRBV6-5 CASSYSEGAATNEKLFF TGTGCCAGCAGTTACTCGGAGGGGGCTGCAACTAATGAAAAACTGTTTTTT
NA TRBJ2-3 NA 15 TRBV10-3 CARGLQSGSPETQYF TGTGCCCGGGGCCTCCAGTCTGGGAGCCCAGAGACGCAGTATTTT
TRBD2 TRBJ2-7 NA 15 TRBV28 CASSLWSSGGYEQYF TGTGCCAGCAGTTTATGGTCTAGCGGGGGTTACGAGCAGTACTTC
NA TRBJ1-1 many 14 TRBV6-5 CASSSLGGDTEAFF TGTGCCAGCAGTTCCCTTGGGGGCGATACTGAAGCTTTCTTT
TRBD1 TRBJ1-5 few 15 TRBV4-1 CASSLDDRAGQPQHF TGCGCCAGCAGCCTTGATGACAGGGCGGGTCAGCCCCAGCATTTT